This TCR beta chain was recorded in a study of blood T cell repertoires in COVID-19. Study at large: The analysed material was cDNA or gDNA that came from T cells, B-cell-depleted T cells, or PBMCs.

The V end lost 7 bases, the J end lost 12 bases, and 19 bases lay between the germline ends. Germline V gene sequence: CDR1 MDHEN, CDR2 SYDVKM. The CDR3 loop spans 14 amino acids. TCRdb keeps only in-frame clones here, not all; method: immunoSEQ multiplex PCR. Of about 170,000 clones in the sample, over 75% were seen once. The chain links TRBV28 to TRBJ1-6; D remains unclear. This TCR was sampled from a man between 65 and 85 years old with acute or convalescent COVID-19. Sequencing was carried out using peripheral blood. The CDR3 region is CASTPRRAGKPLHF. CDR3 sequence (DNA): TGTGCCAGCACCCCGCGCCGAGCGGGAAAACCCCTCCACTTT.